This passage covers 8 T cell receptor beta chains from one sample sequenced in a study of cytomegalovirus exposure and HLA in healthy donors. In the PCR, 60 Vbeta and 13 Jbeta primers were used. Clones were sequenced by immunoSEQ multiplex PCR, and TCRdb holds only the in-frame ones, with some missing. The sample contains about 190,000 clones, around 83% of which appear only once. The source material was PBMCs. The source is a young woman in good health and CMV-seronegative.

The chain employs TRBV27 and TRBJ1-1; a possible D gene is TRBD1 (5 bases). The CDR3 has 13 residues. Trimming cost V 3 bases and J 4 bases, with 9 bases left between them. Germline CDR1 and CDR2: MNHEY and SMNVEV (reference sequence). The CDR3 DNA is TGTGCCAGCAGTTTCTCAGGGTCCACTGAAGCTTTCTTT. It codes for CASSFSGSTEAFF.

This chain joins TRBV28 and TRBJ1-2, with 7 nucleotides matching TRBD1. Germline CDR1 MDHEN, CDR2 SYDVKM. The V segment lost 4 bases and the J segment 4 bases; nucleotides outside the gene matches: 6. The CDR3 is 14 residues long. The CDR3 DNA reads as TGTGCCAGCAGTTCAGGGGGACAGCTCTATGGCTACACCTTC. Encoded protein: CASSSGGQLYGYTF.

The V gene is TRBV7-9, the J gene TRBJ1-5, with a tentative D call TRBD1 (6 bases). CDR3 size: 16 residues. Germline V gene lookup returns CDR1 SEHNR and CDR2 FQNEAQ (reference sequence). Deletions cut 0 bases from V and 4 bases from J, with 13 bases between. DNA for the CDR3: TGTGCCAGCAGCTTAGCAGGGGGAGGGGAAAATCAGCCCCAGCATTTT. The encoded protein is CASSLAGGGENQPQHF. The full variable domain, with the rest looked up from reference TRBV7-9 and TRBJ1-5, is DTGVSQNPRHKITKRGQNVTFRCDPISEHNRLYWYRQTLGQGPEFLTYFQNEAQLEKSRLLSDRFSAERPKGSFSTLEIQRTEQGDSAMYLCASSLAGGGENQPQHFGDGTRLSIL.

The chain carries TRBV29-1 and TRBJ2-2, with TRBD2 as a possible D gene (5 bases). Germline CDR1 and CDR2: SQVTM and ANQGSEA. V was clipped by 7 bases and J by 5 bases, with 11 bases between them. The CDR3 consists of 12 residues. The CDR3 here is CSAVRETGELFF. In DNA, the CDR3 is TGCAGCGCGGTGAGGGAAACCGGGGAGCTGTTTTTT.

The table lists this clone with a few counts. The chain employs TRBV4-3 and TRBJ1-1; 9 nucleotides agree with TRBD1. The CDR3 loop spans 16 amino acids. Trimming cost V 2 bases and J 5 bases; bases outside gene matches: 9. Looked up from germline, CDR1 is LGHNA and CDR2 is YSLEER. The CDR3 nucleotides read TGCGCCAGCAGCCAATCTTACAGGGGGCGTGGTACTGAAGCTTTCTTT. Residues: CASSQSYRGRGTEAFF.

The rearrangement joins TRBV6-5 to TRBJ1-2, with unresolved D. Trimming cost V 7 bases and J 6 bases, with 12 bases left between them. CDR1 and CDR2 (germline): MNHEY, SVGAGI. CDR3 length: 12 amino acids. CDR3 amino acids: CASTNMGHGYTF. CDR3 in DNA: TGTGCCAGCACCAACATGGGCCATGGCTACACCTTC.

This chain joins TRBV5-4 and TRBJ2-7; 10 nucleotides line up with TRBD1. The CDR3 is made up of 13 amino acids. Germline CDR1 reads SGHNT; CDR2 reads YYREEE (reference sequence). Trimming removed 7 bases from V and 5 bases from J; junction bases left unmatched: 6. The CDR3 region is CASQGQGKNEQYF. The CDR3 DNA sequence: TGTGCCAGCCAGGGACAGGGGAAAAACGAGCAGTACTTC. Based on the CDR3 plus reference TRBV5-4 and TRBJ2-7, the full variable domain is ETGVTQSPTHLIKTRGQQVTLRCSSQSGHNTVSWYQQALGQGPQFIFQYYREEENGRGNFPPRFSGLQFPNYSSELNVNALELDDSALYLCASQGQGKNEQYFGPGTRLTVT.

V is TRBV15 and J is TRBJ1-4; 7 bases fit TRBD1. The germline gives CDR1 LNHNV, CDR2 YYDKDF (reference sequence). J gave up 5 bases and V 3 bases, and 9 bases lay outside the gene matches. The CDR3 loop spans 16 amino acids. CDR3 in DNA: TGTGCCACCAGCAGTAGGGGAGCAGGGGGAAATGAAAAACTGTTTTTT. Its protein is CATSSRGAGGNEKLFF.